What follows are 19 T cell receptor beta chains derived from one specimen sequenced in a study of cytomegalovirus exposure and HLA in healthy donors. Primers included in the PCR were 60 Vbeta and 13 Jbeta primers. Profiled with immunoSEQ multiplex PCR; TCRdb holds only in-frame clones, not every one. The sample comprises around 160,000 clones, around 63% of which are singletons, and 3.5% to 5.5% rests with the top ten. Input material: PBMCs. Receptors originate from a woman under 30 in good health and CMV-seropositive.

The rearrangement links TRBV28 to TRBJ2-2; weak D call: TRBD1 (5 bases). CDR1 and CDR2 from the germline V gene are MDHEN and SYDVKM. V lost 7 bases and J 12 bases, leaving 9 bases between the germline ends. The CDR3 is 10 residues long. DNA of the CDR3: TGTGCCAGCAAGCAGGGTAAGCTGTTTTTT. The encoded protein is CASKQGKLFF.

The chain joins TRBV6-1 to TRBJ1-2; TRBD1 matches at 7 bases. J lost 4 bases, V lost 6 bases, and 8 bases had no gene match. The CDR3 covers 14 residues. CDR1 and CDR2 from the germline V gene are MNHNS and SASEGT. The DNA for the CDR3 is TGTGCCAGCAGCCCGGACAGGTCCGTCTATGGCTACACCTTC. The encoded protein is CASSPDRSVYGYTF.

The chain links TRBV4-3 to TRBJ2-2; D might be TRBD1 (6 bases). Looked up from germline, CDR1 is LGHNA and CDR2 is YSLEER. Trimming pared 1 base from V and 4 bases from J, leaving 16 bases between. The CDR3 length is 17 residues. The CDR3 DNA follows: TGCGCCAGCAGCCAAGGAGGGGCACAGGGCGGCACCGGGGAGCTGTTTTTT. Its protein product is CASSQGGAQGGTGELFF.

V is TRBV6-1 and J is TRBJ1-2; D is unclear. Trimming removed 4 bases at V and 7 bases at J, with 28 bases between. The germline V gene encodes CDR1 MNHNS and CDR2 SASEGT. The CDR3 length is 18 residues. This chain's CDR3 is CASSATPLYSNNDIGYTF. In DNA, the CDR3 is TGTGCCAGCAGTGCGACACCCCTATACAGCAACAACGACATTGGCTACACCTTC.

CDR3 protein: CASGQNYEQYF. The CDR3 DNA is TGTGCCAGTGGACAAAATTACGAGCAGTACTTC. The rearrangement joins TRBV7-9 to TRBJ2-7, with D possibly being TRBD1 (5 bases). Deletions cut 9 bases from V and 4 bases from J, with 10 bases between. CDR3 length: 11 residues. The germline V gene encodes CDR1 SEHNR and CDR2 FQNEAQ (reference sequence).

This chain connects TRBV30 to TRBJ1-2; possible D gene TRBD1, 6 bases. Germline values: CDR1 GTSNPN, CDR2 SVGIG (reference sequence). The CDR3 runs to 16 residues. The V and J ends lost 2 bases and 2 bases respectively, with 18 bases between them. The DNA for the CDR3 is TGTGCCTGGAGTCCCCTGCGGGCAGGGGCCAACTATGGCTACACCTTC. The encoded protein is CAWSPLRAGANYGYTF. Using reference TRBV30 and TRBJ1-2 for the parts outside the CDR3, the full variable domain is SQTIHQWPATLVQPVGSPLSLECTVEGTSNPNLYWYRQAAGRGLQLLFYSVGIGQISSEVPQNLSASRPQDRQFILSSKKLLLSDSGFYLCAWSPLRAGANYGYTFGSGTRLTVV.

This clone was picked up one time. This rearrangement joins TRBV19 to TRBJ2-1; 9 nucleotides align to TRBD1. The CDR3 consists of 13 residues. The V segment lost 5 bases and the J segment 6 bases; nucleotides outside the gene matches: 2. In germline, CDR1 is LNHDA, CDR2 SQIVND (reference sequence). CDR3 in DNA: TGTGCCAGTAGTGAGACAGGGGGCAATGAGCAGTTCTTC. Residues: CASSETGGNEQFF.

The chain recombines TRBV6-1 with TRBJ2-7, with TRBD1 as a possible D gene (6 bases). CDR3 length: 13 residues. Germline V gives CDR1 MNHNS, CDR2 SASEGT. V lost 4 bases and J 0 bases, leaving 7 bases between the germline ends. The CDR3 spells CASSGQVSYEQYF. DNA for the CDR3: TGTGCCAGCAGTGGACAGGTCTCCTACGAGCAGTACTTC.

The chain links TRBV5-4 to TRBJ2-6; D gene ambiguous. This CDR3 is 15 amino acids long. Trimming pared 3 bases from V and 1 base from J, leaving 8 bases between. The V gene's germline CDR1 is SGHNT and CDR2 YYREEE (reference sequence). The chain's CDR3 is CASSSRGSGANVLTF. The CDR3 coding sequence is TGTGCCAGCAGCTCCCGAGGATCTGGGGCCAACGTCCTGACTTTC.

The V gene is TRBV15, the J gene TRBJ1-1; D remains unclear. Between the trimmed V and J ends, which lost 0 bases and 3 bases, there was a span of 11 bases. In germline, CDR1 is LNHNV, CDR2 YYDKDF (reference sequence). The CDR3 sequence is 15 residues long. The CDR3 DNA is TGTGCCACCAGCAGAGATCGATGGAGTCACACTGAAGCTTTCTTT. Protein: CATSRDRWSHTEAFF.

A remark on this clone: The junction does not match germline at one end; this may be a read error. This chain links TRBV5-4 with TRBJ1-4; TRBD1 matches at 10 bases. CDR3 size: 14 residues. Germline lookup yields CDR1 SGHNT and CDR2 YYREEE (reference sequence). The CDR3 DNA sequence: TGTGCCAGCAGTTTGGACAGGGGGAGTGAAAAACTGTTTTTT. Translation: CASSLDRGSEKLFF.

This clone was observed a few times. DNA of the CDR3: TGTGCCAGTAGGGATCCAGGGATTAATGAGCAGTTCTTC. As protein: CASRDPGINEQFF. The chain recombines TRBV19 with TRBJ2-1; weak D call: TRBD1 (5 bases). V shed 6 bases and J shed 7 bases, with 13 bases lying between them. Per the germline V gene, CDR1 is LNHDA and CDR2 is SQIVND (reference sequence). The CDR3 covers 13 residues.

The gene calls are TRBV7-2 and TRBJ2-1; the D is unclear. The CDR3 has 14 amino acids. Germline values: CDR1 SGHTA, CDR2 FQGNSA. Trimming cost V 5 bases and J 8 bases, with 16 bases left between them. The CDR3 nucleotides are TGTGCCAGCAGCCCCGGTGGTAGCTTAGATGAGCAGTTCTTC. Its protein is CASSPGGSLDEQFF.

This clone came up a few times. V and J are TRBV7-8 and TRBJ1-5; D unresolved. The CDR3 consists of 14 residues. V was pared by 5 bases and J by 4 bases, with 12 bases between. Per germline, CDR1 SGHVS and CDR2 FQNEAQ. CDR3 sequence (DNA): TGTGCCAGCAGCGAGGTCCCGGTAAATCAGCCCCAGCATTTT. As protein: CASSEVPVNQPQHF.

This clone was counted a few times. The chain has TRBV7-2 and TRBJ1-1; TRBD1 might be the D (5 bases). The CDR3 extends over 17 amino acids. V gave up 5 bases and J gave up 1 base, with 20 bases separating them. Per the germline V gene, CDR1 is SGHTA and CDR2 is FQGNSA. This CDR3 is CASSHSYLRDPNTEAFF. DNA of the CDR3: TGTGCCAGCAGCCACTCTTATTTGCGGGACCCGAACACTGAAGCTTTCTTT.

This clone was recorded once. This chain uses TRBV4-1 with TRBJ1-5; D ambiguous. V was cut by 6 bases and J by 5 bases, with 17 bases left in between. Germline loops: CDR1 MGHRA, CDR2 YSYEKL. The CDR3 spans 15 residues. For the CDR3, the DNA is TGCGCCAGCAGTTTAGGCGGCACCCACCATCAGCCCCAGCATTTT. It codes for CASSLGGTHHQPQHF.

Only a few counts were recorded for this clone. The chain has TRBV19 and TRBJ1-5; weak D call: TRBD1 (6 bases). Germline V gene sequence: CDR1 LNHDA, CDR2 SQIVND (reference sequence). CDR3 length: 15 amino acids. V gave up 3 bases and J gave up 5 bases, with 14 bases separating them. The chain's CDR3 is CASSIGTKSDQPQHF. CDR3 coding DNA: TGTGCCAGTAGTATCGGGACAAAGAGTGATCAGCCCCAGCATTTT. Drawing the rest from reference TRBV19 and TRBJ1-5, the complete variable domain is DGGITQSPKYLFRKEGQNVTLSCEQNLNHDAMYWYRQDPGQGLRLIYYSQIVNDFQKGDIAEGYSVSREKKESFPLTVTSAQKNPTAFYLCASSIGTKSDQPQHFGDGTRLSIL.

V usage is TRBV4-2 and J usage is TRBJ2-7, with TRBD2 matching over 11 bases. Trimming took 2 bases from V and 6 from J; bases not matched to a gene: 12. This CDR3 is 17 amino acids long. The germline gives CDR1 LGHNA, CDR2 YNFKEQ. CDR3 sequence (DNA): TGTGCCAGCAGCCAAAAGACCTTTAGCGGGAGGGAGGGCGAGCAGTACTTC. Translation: CASSQKTFSGREGEQYF.

This chain uses TRBV5-1 with TRBJ1-2, with 8 bases aligning to TRBD1. The junction had 3 bases not matched to a gene; V was cut back by 4 bases and J by 1 base. This CDR3 contains 14 residues. Germline V gene data show CDR1 as SGHRS and CDR2 as YFSETQ. This chain's CDR3 is CASSRDRSNYGYTF. The CDR3 DNA sequence: TGCGCCAGCAGCCGGGACAGGAGTAACTATGGCTACACCTTC. The entire variable domain, with the rest obtained from reference TRBV5-1 and TRBJ1-2, is as follows: KAGVTQTPRYLIKTRGQQVTLSCSPISGHRSVSWYQQTPGQGLQFLFEYFSETQRNKGNFPGRFSGRQFSNSRSEMNVSTLELGDSALYLCASSRDRSNYGYTFGSGTRLTVV.